The clone carrying this TCR beta chain was seen a handful of times. Its specificity is not known. The source of the sample is a study of T cell repertoires in cytomegalovirus infection. Study-wide context: The authors used CMV epitopes that were HLA-C-restricted (recently identified) and HLA-B-restricted (well studied). Indicated by public TCR beta signatures were CMV infection and matching HLA type. Regarding the study as a whole: Summed frequency of public TCR beta families distinguished CMV carriers with the relevant HLA.

The V gene end was trimmed by 7 bases and the J gene end by 5 bases; junction bases not matched to a gene: 5. The CDR3 totals 14 residues. TCRdb re-analysed the reads in MiXCR, keeping a single row per CDR3 protein. This table has about 830,000 distinct CDR3 sequences, about 31% appearing once. The origin of this receptor is a human donor in good health (CMV status not recorded). Some clones in this sample may be carry-over from other donors' samples. The chain employs TRBV12-3 or TRBV12-4 and TRBJ1-4, with 9 bases aligning to TRBD1. The sequences come from cultured CD8+ T cells from PBMCs, collected from culture after CMV antigen stimulation. As DNA, the CDR3 is TGTGCCAGCACCACGGACAGGGGAAATGAAAAACTGTTTTTT. Its protein is CASTTDRGNEKLFF.